This paragraph reports one T cell receptor (beta chain). Its specificity is not known. Generated by immunoSEQ multiplex PCR, the TCRdb table keeps only in-frame clones and is missing some. The sample lists about 130,000 clones, approximately 90% occurring once. The record originates from a study of T cell responses to AZD1222 COVID-19 vaccine. General observations from the study: Baseline seropositives among AZD1222 recipients totaled only 5 to 7.

Sequenced material: peripheral blood, taken 28 days after the second AZD1222 dose. This receptor was obtained from an adult who received the AZD1222 COVID-19 vaccine.

The CDR3 DNA follows: TGCAGCGTCAGAGCCTCCGGGACAGGGTGGAATACGCAGTATTTT. Protein product: CSVRASGTGWNTQYF. The chain is built from TRBV29-1 and TRBJ2-3; 9 bases are a match to TRBD1. V lost 6 bases to trimming and J lost 7 bases; unmatched junction nucleotides: 14. Germline values: CDR1 SQVTM, CDR2 ANQGSEA. This CDR3 is built from 15 residues.